The T cell receptor beta chain under discussion was sequenced for a study of vaccination and CD4 T cells after COVID-19. In the study overall: Either the Pfizer-BioNTech BNT162b2 or Moderna mRNA-1273 vaccine was given as two doses. Each control was exposed to a CEFX pool, an HIV-1 Nef pool, or no peptide at all.

This clonotype was seen only once. The antigen remains unidentified. Cultured CD4+ T cell DNA was sequenced using the Oncomine TCR Beta short-read assay. Via MiXCR, TCRdb re-called the PCR reads, giving one row per CDR3 protein. Seen here are around 15,000 distinct CDR3 sequences, 40% to 65% observed once, and the top ten hold around 4.5%. Treatment specified: approximately nine-day PBMC culture with coronavirus spike peptide pools or control peptides (ViraFEST assay). Wells contained around 1.8 million PBMCs each, and these were cultured with about 10 IU/ml IL-2 and around 10 ug/ml peptide pools. CDR3 length: 15 amino acids. Trimming removed 5 bases at V and 4 bases at J, with 17 bases between. In germline, CDR1 is SGHVS, CDR2 FQNEAQ.

The material sequenced was CD4+ T cells from blood, cultured in vitro, taken before SARS-CoV-2 vaccination. This TCR derives from a human donor who had recovered from COVID-19. The chain is built from TRBV7-8 and TRBJ1-2; possibly TRBD1 for D (5 bases). CDR3 DNA sequence: TGTGCCAGCAGCCAAGGGGTGGCGTCTGCCTATGGCTACACCTTC. This translates into CASSQGVASAYGYTF.